These 30 T cell receptor beta chains were all obtained from the same sample, sequenced in a study of blood T cell repertoires in COVID-19. Sequenced by immunoSEQ multiplex PCR; TCRdb stores in-frame clones only, minus some. The sample shows 53,000 or so clones, just under 80% of them seen only once. The material sequenced was peripheral blood. Receptors were obtained from a human donor with active or convalescent COVID-19. The donor label of this sample is uncertain.

The CDR3 region is CASSLGGTSGTTQYF. Here the CDR3 DNA reads TGTGCCAGCAGCTTAGGTGGGACTAGCGGCACAACGCAGTATTTT. V usage is TRBV13 and J usage is TRBJ2-3, with 11 bases aligning to TRBD2. Trimming removed 0 bases from V and 9 bases from J; junction bases left unmatched: 5. This CDR3 spans 15 amino acids. The germline V gene has CDR1 PRHDT and CDR2 FYEKMQ (reference sequence).

The rearrangement uses TRBV19 and TRBJ1-6; tentative D call: TRBD1 (6 bases). Per germline, CDR1 LNHDA and CDR2 SQIVND (reference sequence). The V end lost 8 bases, the J end lost 10 bases, and 21 bases lay between the germline ends. This CDR3 contains 15 residues. The CDR3 spells CASGSTGAMWSPLHF. The DNA for the CDR3 is TGTGCCAGTGGGTCGACAGGCGCGATGTGGTCACCCCTCCACTTT.

The rearrangement uses TRBV9 and TRBJ2-2, with 7 bases identical to TRBD1. CDR1 is SGDLS, CDR2 YYNGEE, per germline. The CDR3 is 15 amino acids. After removal of 4 bases from V and 3 bases from J, the junction contained 6 bases not matched to a gene. CDR3 DNA: TGTGCCAGCAGCCCCGGGACAGTTTACACCGGGGAGCTGTTTTTT. Its protein is CASSPGTVYTGELFF.

The V call is TRBV24-1, the J call TRBJ2-3, with D possibly matching TRBD2 (5 bases). The CDR3 extends over 16 amino acids. Between the trimmed V and J ends, which lost 3 bases and 3 bases, there was a span of 15 bases. Germline-derived CDR1 and CDR2 are KGHDR and SFDVKD. CDR3 in DNA: TGTGCCACCAGTGATCCCGGACGGGGTTCGACAGATACGCAGTATTTT. This codes for CATSDPGRGSTDTQYF.

This clone came up a few times. For the CDR3, the DNA is TGCGCCAGCAGCTTGGCTAAGGCAGGGGGTGGTGGCACTGAAGCTTTCTTT. Translated, it gives CASSLAKAGGGGTEAFF. The J gene is TRBJ1-1, the V gene TRBV5-1; TRBD1 agrees at 7 bases. CDR1 is SGHRS, CDR2 YFSETQ, per germline. This CDR3 contains 17 residues. Unmatched junction bases numbered 12, after V lost 0 bases and J lost 4 bases.

This chain joins TRBV19 and TRBJ2-5; 9 nucleotides align to TRBD1. J lost 5 bases, V lost 5 bases, and 12 bases had no gene match. CDR3 length: 16 residues. The germline V gene encodes CDR1 LNHDA and CDR2 SQIVND (reference sequence). The CDR3 sequence is CASSPRTGEVGETQYF. DNA for the CDR3: TGTGCCAGTAGTCCCCGGACAGGGGAGGTGGGGGAGACCCAGTACTTC.

V usage is TRBV6-5 and J usage is TRBJ1-1; D not certain. Trimming pared 6 bases from V and 6 bases from J, leaving 17 bases between. CDR1 and CDR2 (germline): MNHEY, SVGAGI. The CDR3 is made up of 14 amino acids. This CDR3 reads CASRQTTGVAEAFF. The CDR3 DNA reads as TGTGCCAGCAGGCAGACGACCGGGGTAGCTGAAGCTTTCTTT.

The sample holds one count of this clone. The J gene is TRBJ2-7, the V gene TRBV27; no definite D call. The ends were cut back, 2 bases at V and 5 bases at J, with 10 bases in the middle. Germline V lookup: CDR1 MNHEY, CDR2 SMNVEV (reference sequence). The CDR3 consists of 13 residues. The CDR3 bases are TGTGCCAGCAGTTTACAACATAACCACGAGCAGTACTTC. Protein sequence: CASSLQHNHEQYF.

This clone occurred once. The chain uses TRBV19 and TRBJ2-4; TRBD2 might be the D (5 bases). The germline V gene encodes CDR1 LNHDA and CDR2 SQIVND (reference sequence). This CDR3 spans 17 amino acids. The ends were cut back, 3 bases at V and 9 bases at J, with 24 bases in the middle. The CDR3 region is CASSMDPLDVRAGIQYF. The DNA for the CDR3 is TGTGCCAGTAGTATGGACCCTTTGGATGTGAGGGCGGGCATTCAGTACTTC.

The gene calls are TRBV7-9 and TRBJ2-1, with D tentatively TRBD2 (6 bases). The CDR3 contains 17 residues. Per the germline V gene, CDR1 is SEHNR and CDR2 is FQNEAQ (reference sequence). The ends were cut back, 6 bases at V and 0 bases at J, with 18 bases in the middle. CDR3 sequence (DNA): TGTGCCAGCAGGACCCCTGCGGGACCAAGCTCCTACAATGAGCAGTTCTTC. Translating gives CASRTPAGPSSYNEQFF.

A single count supports this clone. V gene TRBV6-5 combines with J gene TRBJ1-4, with 8 bases that match TRBD1. J gave up 5 bases and V 1 base, and 6 bases lay outside the gene matches. The CDR3 covers 16 residues. Germline V gene lookup returns CDR1 MNHEY and CDR2 SVGAGI. CDR3 residues: CASSYLRTGQNEKLFF. DNA for the CDR3: TGTGCCAGCAGTTACTTACGGACAGGGCAAAATGAAAAACTGTTTTTT.

This clone has only a few counts. This chain links TRBV9 with TRBJ2-5; possible D gene TRBD2, 6 bases. The CDR3 has 14 residues. V gave up 4 bases and J gave up 2 bases, with 12 bases separating them. The germline V gene has CDR1 SGDLS and CDR2 YYNGEE. The CDR3 sequence: CASSPSGVQETQYF. The DNA of the CDR3 is TGTGCCAGCAGCCCCTCGGGGGTACAAGAGACCCAGTACTTC. The full variable domain, with the rest looked up from reference TRBV9 and TRBJ2-5, is DSGVTQTPKHLITATGQRVTLRCSPRSGDLSVYWYQQSLDQGLQFLIQYYNGEERAKGNILERFSAQQFPDLHSELNLSSLELGDSALYFCASSPSGVQETQYFGPGTRLLVL.

This chain joins TRBV29-1 and TRBJ1-1; D is uncertain. The germline gives CDR1 SQVTM, CDR2 ANQGSEA. Trimming removed 4 bases from V and 5 bases from J, with 11 bases in between. The CDR3 spans 12 residues. The CDR3: CSVGPQQTEAFF. The CDR3 bases are TGCAGCGTTGGGCCCCAACAAACTGAAGCTTTCTTT.

This chain links TRBV7-9 with TRBJ1-6, with D possibly being TRBD1 (5 bases). CDR3 size: 14 residues. V was cut by 1 base and J by 10 bases, with 11 bases left in between. Per germline, CDR1 SEHNR and CDR2 FQNEAQ (reference sequence). CDR3 in DNA: TGTGCCAGCAGCTTAGTGGGGGGATTCTCACCCCTCCACTTT. Amino acid sequence: CASSLVGGFSPLHF. Supplemented by reference TRBV7-9 and TRBJ1-6, the full variable domain reads DTGVSQNPRHKITKRGQNVTFRCDPISEHNRLYWYRQTLGQGPEFLTYFQNEAQLEKSRLLSDRFSAERPKGSFSTLEIQRTEQGDSAMYLCASSLVGGFSPLHFGNGTRLTVT.

CDR3 DNA: TGCGCCAGCAGCCAAGGGGGGCTGGGCCTACACAATGAGCAGTTCTTC. Amino acids: CASSQGGLGLHNEQFF. The chain is built from TRBV4-3 and TRBJ2-1, with TRBD1 as a possible D gene (6 bases). V gave up 1 base and J gave up 5 bases, with 15 bases separating them. The CDR3 length is 16 residues. Germline CDR1 is LGHNA and CDR2 is YSLEER.

This clone was recorded a few times. The chain has TRBV18 and TRBJ1-5; 7 bases map to TRBD1. Trimming at V came to 2 bases and at J to 0 bases, leaving 7 bases not matched to a gene. The CDR3 covers 17 residues. Germline CDR1 KGHSH, CDR2 LQKENI. For the CDR3, the DNA is TGTGCCAGCTCACCATCCGGGACAGATAATAGCAATCAGCCCCAGCATTTT. This translates into CASSPSGTDNSNQPQHF.

The chain recombines TRBV4-3 with TRBJ2-7; 10 bases are a match to TRBD1. Germline values: CDR1 LGHNA, CDR2 YSLEER. The CDR3 totals 16 residues. Trimming removed 0 bases from V and 2 bases from J; junction bases left unmatched: 4. The CDR3 DNA sequence: TGCGCCAGCAGCCAAGAACAGGGACAGGGGCCCTACGAGCAGTACTTC. This gives the protein CASSQEQGQGPYEQYF.

In its sample, this clone was seen once. The gene calls are TRBV2 and TRBJ1-3, with D unresolved. Looked up from germline, CDR1 is SNHLY and CDR2 is FYNNEI. The germline V and J ends were trimmed by 5 bases and 6 bases, with 11 bases remaining between them. This CDR3 has 13 amino acids. CDR3 DNA sequence: TGTGCCAGCAGTCTGACGGACTTAAACACCATATATTTT. This codes for CASSLTDLNTIYF. Full variable domain (rest looked up from reference TRBV2 and TRBJ1-3): EPEVTQTPSHQVTQMGQEVILRCVPISNHLYFYWYRQILGQKVEFLVSFYNNEISEKSEIFDDQFSVERPDGSNFTLKIRSTKLEDSAMYFCASSLTDLNTIYFGEGSWLTVV.

This clone has only one observation. This chain connects TRBV7-8 to TRBJ2-5; 9 bases match TRBD2. The CDR3 covers 14 residues. The V gene's germline CDR1 is SGHVS and CDR2 FQNEAQ. Unmatched junction bases numbered 4, after V lost 3 bases and J lost 5 bases. The CDR3, as DNA: TGTGCCAGCAGCTTGACTAGCGGCTCGGAGACCCAGTACTTC. It is translated as CASSLTSGSETQYF.

V and J are TRBV11-3 and TRBJ2-2; 9 nucleotides line up with TRBD1. V shed 8 bases, J shed 1 base, and the junction held 8 bases outside the gene matches. The CDR3 is 16 residues long. Germline CDR1 and CDR2: SGHNT and YENEEA. CDR3 protein: CASGAWGQGNTGELFF. CDR3 bases: TGTGCCAGCGGGGCGTGGGGACAGGGGAACACCGGGGAGCTGTTTTTT.

This clone is categorized as medium-sized. CDR3 nucleotides: TGCGCCAGCAGCCAAGATTCCGGGGTTAACTACAATGAGCAGTTCTTC. It translates to CASSQDSGVNYNEQFF. The J gene is TRBJ2-1, the V gene TRBV4-3; maybe TRBD2 (5 bases). V was cut by 0 bases and J by 3 bases, with 12 bases left in between. Germline-derived CDR1 and CDR2 are LGHNA and YSLEER. The CDR3 runs to 16 residues.

The rearrangement uses TRBV5-1 and TRBJ2-3; 10 nucleotides line up with TRBD1. V was pared by 0 bases and J by 6 bases, with 1 base of the junction left unmatched. The CDR3 contains 14 residues. The germline CDR1 and CDR2 sequences are SGHRS and YFSETQ. The DNA of the CDR3 is TGCGCCAGCAGCTTGGAGACAGGGGGCGATACGCAGTATTTT. Translation gives CASSLETGGDTQYF.

This rearrangement joins TRBV29-1 to TRBJ2-7; D uncertain. The CDR3 totals 10 residues. The germline V and J ends were trimmed by 6 bases and 5 bases, with 8 bases remaining between them. Germline CDR1 reads SQVTM; CDR2 reads ANQGSEA. Here the CDR3 DNA reads TGCAGCGTCGGTATCGACGAGCAGTACTTC. Its protein product is CSVGIDEQYF.

The chain couples TRBV6-5 to TRBJ1-1; 11 positions agree with TRBD1. Germline V lookup: CDR1 MNHEY, CDR2 SVGAGI. V dropped 6 bases and J dropped 2; count of bases not matched to a gene: 5. The CDR3 runs to 15 residues. The CDR3 loop reads CASRPWTGGNTEAFF. DNA of the CDR3: TGTGCCAGCAGACCATGGACAGGGGGCAACACTGAAGCTTTCTTT.

This clone was picked up one time. This chain links TRBV10-1 with TRBJ1-4; D not certain. Trimming stripped 8 bases from V and 8 bases from J, with 15 bases between. This CDR3 contains 13 residues. Germline V gene lookup returns CDR1 WNHNN and CDR2 SYGVQD (reference sequence). The CDR3 here is CASAAGSSEKLFF. CDR3 nucleotides: TGCGCCAGCGCTGCGGGGAGTTCGGAAAAACTGTTTTTT.

The rearrangement links TRBV12-5 to TRBJ1-2; D may be TRBD1 (5 bases). V was clipped by 3 bases and J by 2 bases, with 10 bases between them. CDR3 size: 14 residues. Germline V lookup: CDR1 LGHNT, CDR2 FRNRAP. The CDR3 here is CASGFSGLNYGYTF. CDR3 DNA: TGTGCTAGTGGTTTCTCAGGGTTGAACTATGGCTACACCTTC. Full variable domain (remainder filled in from reference TRBV12-5 and TRBJ1-2): DARVTQTPRHKVTEMGQEVTMRCQPILGHNTVFWYRQTMMQGLELLAYFRNRAPLDDSGMPKDRFSAEMPDATLATLKIQPSEPRDSAVYFCASGFSGLNYGYTFGSGTRLTVV.

The V gene is TRBV3-1 (or the pseudogene TRBV3-2), the J gene TRBJ1-1, with TRBD1 matching over 9 bases. The CDR3 covers 15 residues. Germline CDR1 is LGHDT and CDR2 is YNNKEL (reference sequence). The V segment lost 5 bases and the J segment 2 bases; nucleotides outside the gene matches: 6. The CDR3 nucleotides read TGTGCCAGCAGCACCCGGGACAGGGCCAACACTGAAGCTTTCTTT. It translates to CASSTRDRANTEAFF.

This chain uses TRBV10-1 with TRBJ1-1; D uncertain. V was trimmed by 4 bases and J by 0 bases, leaving 9 bases between them. Germline CDR1 WNHNN, CDR2 SYGVQD (reference sequence). The CDR3 has 14 amino acids. The CDR3 region is CASSARQVNTEAFF. The CDR3 DNA follows: TGCGCCAGCAGTGCTCGGCAGGTGAACACTGAAGCTTTCTTT.

The chain carries TRBV21-1 and TRBJ2-1; TRBD1, the table's D call, was not compared with the DNA. TRBV21-1 is designated a pseudogene. CDR3 length equals 15 residues. Written as DNA, the CDR3 is TGTGCCAGCACAACCGGGACAGGGGACTACAATGAGCAGTTCTTC. The encoded protein is CASTTGTGDYNEQFF.

The rearrangement links TRBV7-9 to TRBJ2-7; possible D gene TRBD2, 6 bases. Deletions cut 6 bases from V and 5 bases from J, with 14 bases between. CDR3 length: 13 residues. CDR1 is SEHNR and CDR2 is FQNEAQ in the germline V gene (reference sequence). CDR3 in DNA: TGTGCCAGCAGTCCAGTCATAGCGGACGAGCAGTACTTC. Translation: CASSPVIADEQYF.